These 21 T cell receptor beta chains were all obtained from the same sample, sequenced in a study of Ad26.COV2.S vaccination and SARS-CoV-2 variants. Treatment given: roughly 19 received Ad26.COV2.S at low or high dose, single or two shots; 5 received placebo; per-sample allocation not given. At day 63 after the first vaccine or placebo injection, samples were drawn. The protocol was immunoSEQ multiplex PCR, while the TCRdb copy is restricted to in-frame clones and leaves out a portion. The sample records roughly 380,000 clones, approximately 81% being singletons. Material: peripheral blood, obtained in a trial of Ad26.COV2.S vaccine versus placebo. Receptors originate from a person between 18 and 65 years old who received the Ad26.COV2.S COVID-19 vaccine or a placebo.

This clone was detected once. The J gene is TRBJ2-7, the V gene TRBV7-8, with 7 positions matching TRBD1. The V and J ends lost 5 bases and 6 bases, in that order; junction bases with no gene match: 7. The CDR3 spans 13 residues. CDR1 and CDR2 from the germline V gene are SGHVS and FQNEAQ. The CDR3 sequence is CASSQTGLSEQYF. CDR3 DNA: TGTGCCAGCAGCCAGACAGGGCTGAGCGAGCAGTACTTC.

This chain links TRBV3-1 (or the pseudogene TRBV3-2) with TRBJ2-7; possible D gene TRBD1, 7 bases. The CDR3 covers 17 residues. CDR1 LGHDT and CDR2 YNNKEL come from the germline V gene (reference sequence). Between the trimmed V and J ends, which lost 0 bases and 4 bases, there was a span of 19 bases. CDR3 coding DNA: TGTGCCAGCAGCCAAGATAGAGACAGGGAGGAGCCTTACGAGCAGTACTTC. It codes for CASSQDRDREEPYEQYF.

The chain links TRBV7-9 to TRBJ1-2; 7 bases fit TRBD1. With 3 bases clipped from V and 0 bases from J, the junction kept 4 bases outside the gene matches. The CDR3 runs 15 residues. Germline V gene sequence: CDR1 SEHNR, CDR2 FQNEAQ (reference sequence). CDR3 loop: CASSFKGATNYGYTF. CDR3 nucleotides: TGTGCCAGCAGCTTTAAGGGGGCCACTAACTATGGCTACACCTTC.

This sequence joins TRBV2 and TRBJ2-7; 7 bases line up with TRBD1. This CDR3 is 16 amino acids long. Trimming at V came to 1 base and at J to 2 bases, leaving 8 bases not matched to a gene. Germline assignment: CDR1 SNHLY and CDR2 FYNNEI. The CDR3 sequence is CASSEGTGQKTYEQYF. The CDR3 DNA sequence: TGTGCCAGCAGTGAAGGGACGGGACAGAAGACCTACGAGCAGTACTTC.

The V gene is TRBV7-8, the J gene TRBJ2-1; 11 positions agree with TRBD2. Germline CDR1 is SGHVS and CDR2 is FQNEAQ. With 5 bases clipped from V and 6 bases from J, the junction kept 6 bases outside the gene matches. The CDR3 runs 15 residues. DNA for the CDR3: TGTGCCAGCAGCCCAGGACTAGCGGGTACCAATGAGCAGTTCTTC. The encoded protein is CASSPGLAGTNEQFF.

The V and J genes are TRBV11-2 and TRBJ1-4; no firm D call. The CDR3 spans 13 residues. Germline loops: CDR1 SGHAT, CDR2 FQNNGV. Trimming shortened V by 5 bases and J by 8 bases, and 12 bases separated the two germline ends. CDR3 in DNA: TGTGCCAGCAGCAAAGGTTTTGCAGAAAAACTGTTTTTT. Its translation: CASSKGFAEKLFF.

The V and J genes are TRBV15 and TRBJ2-7; TRBD1 is a possible D gene (5 bases). V shed 0 bases and J shed 10 bases, with 22 bases lying between them. This CDR3 is built from 16 residues. Per germline, CDR1 LNHNV and CDR2 YYDKDF (reference sequence). Written as DNA, the CDR3 is TGTGCCACCAGCAGAGATCTGGGGCCTGGCGCGGAAGTACAGTACTTC. Translated, it gives CATSRDLGPGAEVQYF.

The V call is TRBV28, the J call TRBJ2-7; D unresolved. This CDR3 region has 12 residues. Trimming stripped 5 bases from V and 3 bases from J, with 8 bases between. Per the germline V gene, CDR1 is MDHEN and CDR2 is SYDVKM. The CDR3 region is CASSLQYYEQYF. The CDR3, as DNA: TGTGCCAGCAGTCTCCAATACTACGAGCAGTACTTC.

The J gene is TRBJ1-2, the V gene TRBV5-1, with D unresolved. V dropped 0 bases and J dropped 8 bases, with 5 bases sitting between them. Germline CDR1 SGHRS, CDR2 YFSETQ. The CDR3 is made up of 11 amino acids. The CDR3 region is CASSLDRGYTF. The CDR3 DNA sequence: TGCGCCAGCAGCTTGGATCGGGGCTACACCTTC.

This clone was seen a few times. CDR3 coding DNA: TGTGCCACTGGACAGACGTCAGCCTACGAGCAGTACTTC. It codes for CATGQTSAYEQYF. The chain carries TRBV19 and TRBJ2-7, with D tentatively TRBD1 (6 bases). The germline V and J ends were trimmed by 10 bases and 2 bases, with 15 bases remaining between them. Germline V CDR1 and CDR2: LNHDA, SQIVND (reference sequence). The CDR3 is 13 residues long. The variable domain in full, with the rest retrieved from reference TRBV19 and TRBJ2-7, is DGGITQSPKYLFRKEGQNVTLSCEQNLNHDAMYWYRQDPGQGLRLIYYSQIVNDFQKGDIAEGYSVSREKKESFPLTVTSAQKNPTAFYLCATGQTSAYEQYFGPGTRLTVT.

Comments on this clone: Other DNA sequences in the same sample also yield this CDR3. The gene calls are TRBV9 and TRBJ1-2; no definite D call. Germline values: CDR1 SGDLS, CDR2 YYNGEE. Trimming removed 0 bases from V and 4 bases from J, with 7 bases in between. The CDR3 loop spans 13 amino acids. The CDR3, as DNA: TGTGCCAGCAGCGTAGGTGGTAGCTATGGCTACACCTTC. Translated: CASSVGGSYGYTF.

The chain uses TRBV19 and TRBJ2-1; tentatively, D is TRBD2 (5 bases). V dropped 3 bases and J dropped 9 bases, with 15 bases sitting between them. Per the germline V gene, CDR1 is LNHDA and CDR2 is SQIVND (reference sequence). The CDR3 runs 14 residues. CDR3 sequence: CASSIGLASSEQFF. Here the CDR3 DNA reads TGTGCCAGTAGTATTGGTCTAGCATCATCTGAGCAGTTCTTC.

This clone came up a few times. This chain uses TRBV5-1 with TRBJ2-3; 9 positions agree with TRBD2. The CDR3 is 16 residues long. In germline, CDR1 is SGHRS, CDR2 YFSETQ. The V and J ends lost 0 bases and 6 bases, in that order; junction bases with no gene match: 8. The DNA for the CDR3 is TGCGCCAGCAGCTTGGGGGGGACTAGCCGGGTGGATACGCAGTATTTT. Translation gives CASSLGGTSRVDTQYF.

Here the CDR3 DNA reads TGTGCCAGCAGCTTAAGAGGTACCGGCGAAAACACTGAAGCTTTCTTT. This gives the protein CASSLRGTGENTEAFF. V gene TRBV7-9 combines with J gene TRBJ1-1; D is undetermined. This CDR3 comprises 16 residues. V lost 2 bases and J lost 2, with 15 bases in between. The germline gives CDR1 SEHNR, CDR2 FQNEAQ (reference sequence). Using reference TRBV7-9 and TRBJ1-1 for the parts outside the CDR3, the full variable domain is DTGVSQNPRHKITKRGQNVTFRCDPISEHNRLYWYRQTLGQGPEFLTYFQNEAQLEKSRLLSDRFSAERPKGSFSTLEIQRTEQGDSAMYLCASSLRGTGENTEAFFGQGTRLTVV.

CDR3 sequence reads: CASSPPSTSKETQYF. The CDR3 bases are TGTGCCAGCTCACCGCCCTCTACTAGTAAAGAGACCCAGTACTTC. The genes are TRBV18 and TRBJ2-5; tentative D call: TRBD2 (5 bases). Between the trimmed V and J ends, which lost 3 bases and 3 bases, there was a span of 14 bases. This CDR3 region has 15 residues. CDR1 is KGHSH and CDR2 is LQKENI in the germline V gene.

The chain is built from TRBV6-6 and TRBJ2-2, with D possibly being TRBD1 or TRBD2 (5 bases each). The CDR3 extends over 13 amino acids. The germline V and J ends were trimmed by 10 bases and 1 base, with 10 bases remaining between them. The germline V gene encodes CDR1 MNHNY and CDR2 SVGAGI (reference sequence). This chain's CDR3 is CAIGTENTGELFF. CDR3 in DNA: TGTGCCATAGGGACCGAGAACACCGGGGAGCTGTTTTTT.

This rearrangement joins TRBV5-1 to TRBJ2-1; D may be TRBD1 (6 bases). This CDR3 is built from 15 residues. Deletions cut 7 bases from V and 1 base from J, with 15 bases between. Germline assignment: CDR1 SGHRS and CDR2 YFSETQ. The DNA for the CDR3 is TGCGCCAGCTTACTTACTACAGGGTCCTACAATGAGCAGTTCTTC. Amino acid sequence: CASLLTTGSYNEQFF.

This chain links TRBV7-9 with TRBJ1-4; no clear D gene. This CDR3 has 17 residues. V was clipped by 5 bases and J by 5 bases, with 21 bases between them. Germline lookup yields CDR1 SEHNR and CDR2 FQNEAQ (reference sequence). The CDR3 DNA is TGTGCCAGCAGCCCCCCCTTTTCCGGGGTAGCGAATGAAAAACTGTTTTTT. As protein: CASSPPFSGVANEKLFF.

The chain links TRBV5-1 to TRBJ2-7; D possibly corresponds to TRBD1 (6 bases). Trimming took off 0 bases at V and 4 bases at J, with 8 bases between the two ends. The CDR3 runs to 13 residues. Germline lookup yields CDR1 SGHRS and CDR2 YFSETQ. For the CDR3, the DNA is TGCGCCAGCAGCTTGGAAGGACAGTACGAGCAGTACTTC. Protein: CASSLEGQYEQYF.

Here the CDR3 DNA reads TGTGCCAGTAGTATACGCGGGAGGGGGCTCGGCGAGCAGTACTTC. Translating gives CASSIRGRGLGEQYF. The chain uses TRBV19 and TRBJ2-7, with 9 bases lining up with TRBD2. V lost 2 bases, J lost 6 bases, and 8 bases stayed unmatched. Germline CDR1 reads LNHDA; CDR2 reads SQIVND (reference sequence). There are 15 residues in the CDR3.

This rearrangement joins TRBV11-3 to TRBJ2-1; D remains unclear. The V end was cut by 5 bases, the J end by 0 bases, with 11 bases between. The germline CDR1 and CDR2 sequences are SGHNT and YENEEA. This CDR3 is built from 15 residues. CDR3 in amino acids: CASSLGRYSYNEQFF. The CDR3 DNA reads as TGTGCCAGCAGCCTGGGCCGTTACTCCTACAATGAGCAGTTCTTC.